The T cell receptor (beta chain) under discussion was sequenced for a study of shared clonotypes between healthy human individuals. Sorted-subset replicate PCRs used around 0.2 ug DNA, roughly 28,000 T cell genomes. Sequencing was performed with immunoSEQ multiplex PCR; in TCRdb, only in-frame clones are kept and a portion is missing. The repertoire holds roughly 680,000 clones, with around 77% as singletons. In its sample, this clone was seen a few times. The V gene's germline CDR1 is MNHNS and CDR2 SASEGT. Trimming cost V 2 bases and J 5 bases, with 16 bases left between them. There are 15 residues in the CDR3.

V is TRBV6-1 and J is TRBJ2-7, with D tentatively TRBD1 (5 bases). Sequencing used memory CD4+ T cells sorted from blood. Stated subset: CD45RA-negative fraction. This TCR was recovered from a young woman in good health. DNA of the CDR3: TGTGCCAGCAGTGAATTTCGGCCAGGGTGGGACGAGCAGTACTTC. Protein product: CASSEFRPGWDEQYF.